The source of this T cell receptor (beta chain) is a study of T cell responses to AZD1222 COVID-19 vaccine. Findings of the study overall: Clonal diversity was possibly underestimated; the donors were predominantly white British and more often female. The breadth and depth of Spike-specific TCRs increased once two AZD1222 doses had been given.

Germline CDR1 MNHEY, CDR2 SMNVEV (reference sequence). CDR3 length: 14 residues. The V and J ends lost 8 bases and 8 bases, in that order; junction bases with no gene match: 9. The method was immunoSEQ multiplex PCR; TCRdb's version includes in-frame clones alone and lacks a portion of them. Of approximately 97,000 clones in the sample, roughly 84% were seen once. In regard to this clone: Its antigen is unidentified.

The chain links TRBV27 to TRBJ2-2; 9 nucleotides match TRBD1. This material consisted of peripheral blood, taken on day 0 of AZD1222 vaccination. This receptor was taken from an adult in good health. The CDR3 region is CASGNRGLVGELFF. The DNA of the CDR3 is TGTGCCAGCGGAAACAGGGGGCTAGTAGGGGAGCTGTTTTTT.